These 23 T cell receptor beta chains were sequenced from one sample in a study of tumor-infiltrating lymphocytes in primary liver carcinoma. Total RNA and DNA came together from roughly 20-30 mg of bulk tissue without cell sorting. Making TCR beta cDNA involved around 540 ng total RNA and a constant-region primer. Sequencing libraries for TCR beta derived from three nested multiplex PCR rounds that used slightly modified ARM-PCR. The two initial PCR rounds, about 9 cycles each, used TRBV1-TRBV30 forward and C-beta reverse primers. TCRdb re-called the multiplex PCR reads through MiXCR, storing one row per CDR3 protein. The sample consists of 120,000 or so distinct CDR3 sequences, 65% of them appearing once. The sample taken for sequencing was liver tumor tissue from sampling region 1. Subset meaning: tumor region T1, superior pole. Receptor source: a woman aged 55-70 years with primary liver carcinoma and hepatitis B virus infection.

A note on this clonotype: The CDR3 end shows no conserved phenylalanine or tryptophan, and so a read error is likely. The J gene is TRBJ2-7, the V gene TRBV29-1; D not resolved. The V end was cut by 1 base, the J end by 9 bases, with 13 bases between. Germline CDR1 reads SQVTM; CDR2 reads ANQGSEA. This CDR3 has 12 amino acids. The CDR3 loop is CSVEGSFGGQYI. CDR3 DNA: TGCAGCGTTGAAGGGTCCTTTGGCGGGCAGTACATC.

This clonotype has a count of ten or more. The chain recombines TRBV7-8 with TRBJ1-1; D ambiguous. This CDR3 spans 11 amino acids. Between the trimmed V and J ends, which lost 2 bases and 7 bases, there was a span of 5 bases. Germline CDR1 SGHVS, CDR2 FQNEAQ. CDR3 protein: CASSLMSEAFF. The CDR3 DNA sequence: TGTGCCAGCAGCTTAATGAGTGAAGCTTTCTTT.

Worth noting for this clonotype: A much larger clone differs by one base, so this may be a read error. The chain links TRBV12-3 or TRBV12-4 to TRBJ2-2; no reliable D call. The CDR3 totals 13 residues. The CDR3 DNA follows: TGTACCAGCAGTTTGGGCCCCACCGGGGAGCTGTTTTTT. Its protein product is CTSSLGPTGELFF.

For this clonotype: A much larger clone is a single base away; this may be a read error. This chain uses TRBV6-5 with TRBJ2-7; the match to TRBD1 covers 12 bases. The junction had 5 bases not matched to a gene; V was cut back by 6 bases and J by 2 bases. The CDR3 totals 15 residues. Germline V gene lookup returns CDR1 MNHEY and CDR2 SVGAGI. The chain's CDR3 is CASSQGQGATYEQYF. CDR3 coding DNA: TGTGCCAGCAGCCAGGGACAGGGGGCTACCTACGAGCAGTACTTC.

About this clonotype itself: The CDR3 does not close with the conserved phenylalanine or tryptophan, likely indicating a read error. The rearrangement uses TRBV12-3 or TRBV12-4 and TRBJ2-1; 11 bases match TRBD2. This CDR3 comprises 15 residues. Trimming cost V 3 bases and J 8 bases; bases outside gene matches: 6. CDR3 region: CASSFTTSGDYEQFL. The CDR3 DNA reads TGTGCCAGCAGTTTTACGACTAGCGGGGACTATGAGCAGTTCCTC.

A note on this clonotype: Mismatch with germline at one junction end may stem from a read error. This chain connects TRBV11-2 to TRBJ2-2; D ambiguous. The CDR3 runs 14 residues. Germline assignment: CDR1 SGHAT and CDR2 FQNNGV. CDR3 residues: CPSSLHPNTGELFF. The DNA of the CDR3 is TGTCCCAGTAGCTTACACCCGAACACCGGGGAGCTGTTTTTT.

This clonotype was picked up one time. This chain links TRBV6-1 with TRBJ2-1; 8 bases are a match to TRBD2. Germline CDR1 is MNHNS and CDR2 is SASEGT. J was trimmed by 5 bases and V by 5 bases; bases with no gene match: 11. The CDR3 spans 16 residues. The CDR3 bases are TGTGCCAGCAGTTTATCGGGAGGGAATTTTAACAATGAGCAGTTCTTC. Its translation is CASSLSGGNFNNEQFF.

This rearrangement joins TRBV11-3 to TRBJ2-2, with TRBD1 as a possible D gene (6 bases). The CDR3 runs 15 residues. Trimming took 5 bases from V and 6 from J, leaving 16 bases between them. Germline V gene lookup returns CDR1 SGHNT and CDR2 YENEEA. The CDR3 DNA sequence: TGTGCCAGCAGCCCTTCGTGGGGGCACTCCGGGGAGCTGTTTTTT. Its translation is CASSPSWGHSGELFF.

This clonotype was seen repeatedly, ten times or more. The final CDR3 position lacks the conserved phenylalanine or tryptophan, pointing to a likely read error. The chain is built from TRBV11-2 and TRBJ1-1, with TRBD1 matching over 7 bases. CDR1 is SGHAT and CDR2 is FQNNGV in the germline V gene. Losses at the gene ends were 5 bases for V and 5 bases for J; bases not matched to a gene: 11. This CDR3 spans 15 amino acids. The CDR3 DNA follows: TGTGCCAGCAGCGCCGAAAGGACAGGAGGGACTGAAGCTTTCTCT. The encoded protein is CASSAERTGGTEAFS.

This clonotype came up once. Given the absence of the conserved phenylalanine or tryptophan at the CDR3 end, a read error is likely. The rearrangement joins TRBV11-2 to TRBJ1-1, with D perhaps TRBD1 (6 bases). This CDR3 has 13 amino acids. Germline loops: CDR1 SGHAT, CDR2 FQNNGV. The CDR3 sequence: CANSTQGSTEAFL. The CDR3 DNA follows: TGTGCCAACAGCACCCAGGGGAGCACTGAAGCTTTCCTT.

This clonotype showed up just a few times. The chain uses TRBV2 and TRBJ2-7; possible D gene TRBD1, 6 bases. Germline V gene lookup returns CDR1 SNHLY and CDR2 FYNNEI. The V end was cut by 6 bases, the J end by 4 bases, with 22 bases between. The CDR3 totals 16 residues. CDR3 sequence reads: CASRGGHGTLFYEQYF. The CDR3 DNA is TGTGCCAGCAGGGGCGGCCACGGGACACTATTTTACGAGCAGTACTTC.

The rearrangement uses TRBV11-3 and TRBJ2-1; TRBD2 is a possible D gene (5 bases). The CDR3 is 16 residues long. Trimming removed 4 bases from V and 7 bases from J, with 20 bases in between. Germline V gene data show CDR1 as SGHNT and CDR2 as YENEEA. The CDR3 nucleotides are TGTGCCAGCAGCTCACCTTGGACGGAAGGAGGTAATGAGCAGTTCTTC. Translation: CASSSPWTEGGNEQFF. The whole variable domain, filled in from reference TRBV11-3 and TRBJ2-1, reads EAGVVQSPRYKIIEKKQPVAFWCNPISGHNTLYWYLQNLGQGPELLIRYENEEAVDDSQLPKDRFSAERLKGVDSTLKIQPAELGDSAVYLCASSSPWTEGGNEQFFGPGTRLTVL.

CDR3 amino acids: CASSTRGGYCYTF. In DNA, the CDR3 is TGTGCCAGCAGCACTAGGGGCGGGTATTGCTACACCTTC. The V call is TRBV12-3 or TRBV12-4, the J call TRBJ1-2; D perhaps matches TRBD1 (5 bases). CDR3 length equals 13 residues. Trimming cost V 6 bases and J 9 bases, with 17 bases left between them.

The chain is built from TRBV7-2 and TRBJ1-1; unclear D gene. Germline V gene data show CDR1 as SGHTA and CDR2 as FQGNSA. The germline V and J ends were trimmed by 3 bases and 1 base, with 9 bases remaining between them. The CDR3 consists of 14 residues. In DNA form, the CDR3 reads TGTGCCAGCAGCTTTCGGGGAGGGAACACTGAAGCTTTCTTT. Translating it yields CASSFRGGNTEAFF.

The CDR3 coding sequence is TGTGCCAGCAGCTTGGACCCTGACAGCTCATTCAATGAGCAGTTCTTC. Protein sequence: CASSLDPDSSFNEQFF. The rearrangement joins TRBV11-2 to TRBJ2-1; possible D gene TRBD1, 5 bases. With 3 bases removed from V and 6 bases from J, the gap between germline ends came to 18 bases. The CDR3 length is 16 residues. Looked up from germline, CDR1 is SGHAT and CDR2 is FQNNGV.

Worth noting for this clonotype: A much larger clone sits a single nucleotide away, making a read error possible. No conserved phenylalanine or tryptophan is present at the end of the CDR3, so a read error is the likely explanation. The genes are TRBV12-3 or TRBV12-4 and TRBJ1-1, with unresolved D. This CDR3 comprises 15 residues. V shed 10 bases and J shed 1 base, with 19 bases lying between them. CDR3 in DNA: TGTGCCACCAAAAGTTTGATAGGTTCGAACACTGAAGCTTTCTTA. It encodes CATKSLIGSNTEAFL.

This sequence joins TRBV5-1 and TRBJ2-5; D is unresolved. This CDR3 is 15 amino acids long. CDR1 SGHRS and CDR2 YFSETQ come from the germline V gene. V shed 3 bases and J shed 0 bases, with 12 bases lying between them. This CDR3 is CASSWPDNYQETQYF. The CDR3 DNA follows: TGCGCCAGCAGCTGGCCTGATAACTACCAAGAGACCCAGTACTTC.

This clonotype was seen only once. A read error may produce the germline difference seen at one junction end. The chain has TRBV6-1 and TRBJ2-6; D is perhaps TRBD1 (5 bases). CDR3 size: 17 residues. In germline, CDR1 is MNHNS, CDR2 SASEGT. The chain's CDR3 is CASSEGQGALGANVLIF. DNA for the CDR3: TGTGCCAGCAGTGAAGGACAAGGGGCCCTTGGAGCCAACGTCCTGATTTTC.

This clonotype was counted a few times. Possible read error: a much larger clone is one base away. The V gene is TRBV5-1, the J gene TRBJ2-5, with 12 bases fitting TRBD2. CDR1 is SGHRS, CDR2 YFSETQ, per germline. This CDR3 comprises 16 residues. The CDR3 nucleotides read TGCGTCAGCAGCCCCGGACTAGCGGGACGGTCAGAGACCCAGTACTTC. Protein sequence: CVSSPGLAGRSETQYF.

Remarks on this clonotype: At one boundary the junction diverges from the germline segment, which might be a read error. V and J are TRBV11-2 and TRBJ2-1; D gene ambiguous. From germline, CDR1 is SGHAT and CDR2 FQNNGV. The CDR3 has 15 residues. For the CDR3, the DNA is TGTGCCAGCAGCTTTGTGGGCGGTATTTACAATGAACAGTTCTTC. Residues: CASSFVGGIYNEQFF.

The gene calls are TRBV20-1 and TRBJ1-3; tentative D call: TRBD1 (5 bases). V lost 4 bases, J lost 2 bases, and 15 bases lay in between. The CDR3 runs 15 residues. Germline V gene lookup returns CDR1 DFQATT and CDR2 SNEGSKA (reference sequence). The CDR3 DNA is TGCAGTGCTACTGACTCCGACAGAACTGGAAACACCATATATTTT. Translating it yields CSATDSDRTGNTIYF.

This clonotype was counted at least ten times. J is TRBJ1-4 and V is TRBV4-2; D is possibly TRBD1 (5 bases). Germline assignment: CDR1 LGHNA and CDR2 YNFKEQ. Trimming left V 0 bases short and J 5 bases short, with 13 bases between. The CDR3 length is 16 residues. CDR3 DNA sequence: TGTGCCAGCAGCCAAGATGGGTGGAGGGACAATGAAAAACTGTTTTTT. Its protein is CASSQDGWRDNEKLFF.

Details on this clonotype: A much larger clone is a single base away; this may be a read error. The rearrangement joins TRBV7-8 to TRBJ1-1; 7 bases fit TRBD1. The CDR3 sequence is 15 residues long. CDR1 and CDR2 from the germline V gene are SGHVS and FQNEAQ. CDR3: CAISLVEGGYTEAFF. The CDR3 nucleotides read TGTGCCATCAGCTTAGTAGAAGGGGGCTACACTGAAGCTTTCTTT.